These 26 T cell receptor beta chains were sequenced from one sample in a study of shared clonotypes between healthy human individuals. The protocol was immunoSEQ multiplex PCR, while the TCRdb copy is restricted to in-frame clones and leaves out a portion. The table includes about 1.5 million clones, roughly 97% detected once. The sequencing sample was made of naive CD4+ T cells sorted from blood. Indicated subset: CD45RA+ positively selected. All receptors derive from a man younger than 40 in good health.

This chain connects TRBV18 to TRBJ2-3, with TRBD2 matching over 10 bases. The CDR3 sequence is 15 residues long. CDR1 KGHSH and CDR2 LQKENI come from the germline V gene. V lost 1 base and J lost 5; bases outside the gene matches: 3. In nucleotides, the CDR3 is TGTGCCAGCTCACCACAAGCGGGAGGGCGAGATACGCAGTATTTT. Its protein is CASSPQAGGRDTQYF.

This chain uses TRBV21-1 with TRBJ2-7; TRBD2, as called in the table, went unchecked against the DNA. TRBV21-1 has pseudogene status. The CDR3 sequence is 17 residues long. CDR3 sequence (DNA): TGTGCCAGCAGCAAAGGGGGATGGCGGGAGTTTTTGGTCGAGCAGTACTTC. Protein product: CASSKGGWREFLVEQYF.

The CDR3 sequence: CASSLGYSTDTQYF. DNA for the CDR3: TGCGCCAGCAGCTTGGGTTATAGCACAGATACGCAGTATTTT. This rearrangement joins TRBV5-1 to TRBJ2-3; D is ambiguous. The CDR3 is 14 amino acids. Trimming took 0 bases from V and 0 from J, leaving 5 bases between them. In germline, CDR1 is SGHRS, CDR2 YFSETQ.

This sequence joins TRBV7-8 and TRBJ2-5; weak D call: TRBD2 (5 bases). The germline V and J ends were trimmed by 2 bases and 2 bases, with 12 bases remaining between them. The CDR3 totals 15 residues. Germline V gene sequence: CDR1 SGHVS, CDR2 FQNEAQ. CDR3 amino acids: CASSLFRGFQETQYF. The CDR3 DNA reads as TGTGCCAGCAGCTTATTTCGGGGTTTTCAAGAGACCCAGTACTTC.

The chain is built from TRBV18 and TRBJ2-3; the match to TRBD2 covers 8 bases. The CDR3 loop spans 17 amino acids. V lost 4 bases to trimming and J lost 3 bases; unmatched junction nucleotides: 12. CDR1 is KGHSH, CDR2 LQKENI, per germline. The CDR3 DNA sequence: TGTGCCAGCTCACGGCCCGGACTAGCCGCGGTGACAGATACGCAGTATTTT. Translating gives CASSRPGLAAVTDTQYF.

This chain uses TRBV5-1 with TRBJ2-7, with D unresolved. Trimming stripped 0 bases from V and 3 bases from J, with 16 bases between. This CDR3 has 16 amino acids. Germline CDR1 SGHRS, CDR2 YFSETQ. The CDR3: CASSLAVGGPRYEQYF. CDR3 nucleotides: TGCGCCAGCAGCTTGGCGGTAGGCGGCCCTCGCTACGAGCAGTACTTC. The full variable domain, rest sourced from reference TRBV5-1 and TRBJ2-7, is KAGVTQTPRYLIKTRGQQVTLSCSPISGHRSVSWYQQTPGQGLQFLFEYFSETQRNKGNFPGRFSGRQFSNSRSEMNVSTLELGDSALYLCASSLAVGGPRYEQYFGPGTRLTVT.

CDR3 sequence: CASSIRVGWESNTEAFF. In nucleotides, the CDR3 is TGTGCCAGTAGTATACGGGTCGGGTGGGAATCTAACACTGAAGCTTTCTTT. The chain joins TRBV19 to TRBJ1-1; no clear D gene. V lost 2 bases to trimming and J lost 2 bases, with 18 bases between them. The CDR3 runs 17 residues. Per the germline V gene, CDR1 is LNHDA and CDR2 is SQIVND (reference sequence). Supplemented by reference TRBV19 and TRBJ1-1, the full variable domain reads DGGITQSPKYLFRKEGQNVTLSCEQNLNHDAMYWYRQDPGQGLRLIYYSQIVNDFQKGDIAEGYSVSREKKESFPLTVTSAQKNPTAFYLCASSIRVGWESNTEAFFGQGTRLTVV.

This chain's CDR3 is CASSDSGTPNNEQFF. Written as DNA, the CDR3 is TGTGCCAGCAGTGACTCCGGGACTCCCAACAATGAGCAGTTCTTC. J is TRBJ2-1 and V is TRBV6-4, with D possibly TRBD2 on 6 matching bases. CDR1 and CDR2 (germline): MRHNA, SNTAGT. This CDR3 contains 15 residues. Trimming cost V 0 bases and J 5 bases, with 11 bases left between them.

The V and J genes are TRBV27 and TRBJ2-1; 10 nucleotides align to TRBD2. Germline lookup yields CDR1 MNHEY and CDR2 SMNVEV (reference sequence). The V and J ends lost 4 bases and 5 bases, in that order; junction bases with no gene match: 11. The CDR3 is 17 amino acids. The CDR3 protein is CASSSLKREGRNNEQFF. For the CDR3, the DNA is TGTGCCAGCAGTTCGCTCAAGCGGGAGGGCCGTAACAATGAGCAGTTCTTC.

V is TRBV6-4 and J is TRBJ1-2, with 7 bases matching TRBD1. With V trimmed by 2 bases and J by 4 bases, 7 bases remained unmatched. Germline CDR1 MRHNA, CDR2 SNTAGT. This CDR3 has 15 amino acids. The DNA of the CDR3 is TGTGCCAGCAGTGACGGTACAGGGGTAACCTATGGCTACACCTTC. This sequence encodes CASSDGTGVTYGYTF.

The chain has TRBV9 and TRBJ2-5; D gene unclear. The germline V and J ends were trimmed by 2 bases and 7 bases, with 12 bases remaining between them. The CDR3 runs 13 residues. Germline CDR1 reads SGDLS; CDR2 reads YYNGEE. The CDR3 DNA sequence: TGTGCCAGCAGCGTGGATATAGGTGGGACCCAGTACTTC. Protein: CASSVDIGGTQYF.

This chain links TRBV7-8 with TRBJ2-1; D possibly matches TRBD1 or TRBD2 (5 bases each). The CDR3 runs to 12 residues. Germline-derived CDR1 and CDR2 are SGHVS and FQNEAQ. V shed 1 base and J shed 14 bases, with 12 bases lying between them. The DNA for the CDR3 is TGTGCCAGCAGCTTAGAAGGACGGGGCGAGTTCTTC. Encoded protein: CASSLEGRGEFF.

The chain has TRBV7-8 and TRBJ1-3, with D possibly being TRBD1 (6 bases). This CDR3 contains 16 residues. Germline-derived CDR1 and CDR2 are SGHVS and FQNEAQ. The V end lost 5 bases, the J end lost 3 bases, and 17 bases lay between the germline ends. CDR3 coding DNA: TGTGCCAGCAGCCCGACTCCGGGACAAATTGGAAACACCATATATTTT. Translated: CASSPTPGQIGNTIYF.

The V gene is TRBV6-1, the J gene TRBJ2-6; tentative D call: TRBD1 (5 bases). V gave up 4 bases and J gave up 0 bases, with 13 bases separating them. Germline-derived CDR1 and CDR2 are MNHNS and SASEGT. CDR3 size: 17 residues. The CDR3 region has the DNA TGTGCCAGCAGTGGACAGAACCCCCTCTCTGGGGCCAACGTCCTGACTTTC. Translation gives CASSGQNPLSGANVLTF.

J is TRBJ2-2 and V is TRBV6-1; 14 bases line up with TRBD2. The CDR3 is made up of 18 amino acids. Per the germline V gene, CDR1 is MNHNS and CDR2 is SASEGT. V dropped 3 bases and J dropped 6; count of bases not matched to a gene: 9. CDR3: CASSETGLAGVAAGELFF. The CDR3 nucleotides are TGTGCCAGCAGTGAGACGGGACTAGCGGGAGTAGCCGCCGGGGAGCTGTTTTTT.

The J gene is TRBJ2-7, the V gene TRBV30, with a tentative D call TRBD1 (6 bases). V was trimmed by 1 base and J by 7 bases, leaving 17 bases between them. The CDR3 is 14 residues long. Germline lookup yields CDR1 GTSNPN and CDR2 SVGIG (reference sequence). CDR3 coding DNA: TGTGCCTGGAGTGCCGGACAGCCCAAGGGGGAGCAGTACTTC. Translated: CAWSAGQPKGEQYF. Using reference TRBV30 and TRBJ2-7 for the parts outside the CDR3, the full variable domain is SQTIHQWPATLVQPVGSPLSLECTVEGTSNPNLYWYRQAAGRGLQLLFYSVGIGQISSEVPQNLSASRPQDRQFILSSKKLLLSDSGFYLCAWSAGQPKGEQYFGPGTRLTVT.

The rearrangement joins TRBV7-9 to TRBJ2-1; D is uncertain. The CDR3 consists of 14 residues. The V end lost 5 bases, the J end lost 5 bases, and 13 bases lay between the germline ends. Germline V gene lookup returns CDR1 SEHNR and CDR2 FQNEAQ (reference sequence). The CDR3 here is CASSPREHDNEQFF. The CDR3 DNA is TGTGCCAGCAGCCCCAGAGAGCACGACAATGAGCAGTTCTTC.

The chain uses TRBV6-5 and TRBJ2-2; 9 bases match TRBD1. Germline V lookup: CDR1 MNHEY, CDR2 SVGAGI. The CDR3 contains 13 residues. J lost 6 bases, V lost 6 bases, and 2 bases had no gene match. The CDR3 coding sequence is TGTGCCAGCAGAGGGACAGGGTCCGGGGAGCTGTTTTTT. Amino acid sequence: CASRGTGSGELFF.

This chain connects TRBV27 to TRBJ2-5; 8 nucleotides line up with TRBD1. V gave up 5 bases and J gave up 7 bases; unmatched junction bases: 9. The CDR3 runs to 14 residues. Per the germline V gene, CDR1 is MNHEY and CDR2 is SMNVEV (reference sequence). CDR3 nucleotide sequence: TGTGCCAGCAGTACCGTGGACAGGGCCGGGACCCAGTACTTC. Its protein is CASSTVDRAGTQYF.

The J gene is TRBJ2-7, the V gene TRBV19; D may correspond to TRBD1 or TRBD2 (5 bases each). Trimming stripped 7 bases from V and 0 bases from J, with 19 bases between. The CDR3 has 16 amino acids. The germline V gene encodes CDR1 LNHDA and CDR2 SQIVND (reference sequence). The CDR3, as DNA: TGTGCCAGTAAAATGTCCGGGACGGTCAGCTCCTACGAGCAGTACTTC. Protein sequence: CASKMSGTVSSYEQYF.

This clone came up a few times. The chain recombines TRBV18 with TRBJ1-5; the match to TRBD1 covers 9 bases. Unmatched junction bases numbered 3, after V lost 1 base and J lost 2 bases. CDR1 KGHSH and CDR2 LQKENI come from the germline V gene. The CDR3 sequence is 16 residues long. CDR3 in amino acids: CASSPRTGEGNQPQHF. As DNA, the CDR3 is TGTGCCAGCTCACCACGGACAGGGGAAGGCAATCAGCCCCAGCATTTT.

This CDR3 is CASSFPGGAGESEQFF. CDR3 sequence (DNA): TGTGCCAGCAGCTTCCCTGGGGGAGCGGGAGAATCTGAGCAGTTCTTC. The chain joins TRBV7-9 to TRBJ2-1; 8 bases line up with TRBD2. Germline assignment: CDR1 SEHNR and CDR2 FQNEAQ (reference sequence). This CDR3 spans 16 amino acids. J was trimmed by 9 bases and V by 3 bases; bases with no gene match: 13.

The chain recombines TRBV5-1 with TRBJ2-7; D is unclear. Germline CDR1 SGHRS, CDR2 YFSETQ. V was shortened by 3 bases and J by 2 bases, with 9 bases between the two germline ends. The CDR3 covers 13 residues. The CDR3 DNA is TGCGCCAGCAGCTCTGTAACGACCTACGAGCAGTACTTC. The encoded protein is CASSSVTTYEQYF. The whole variable domain, remainder taken from reference TRBV5-1 and TRBJ2-7, is KAGVTQTPRYLIKTRGQQVTLSCSPISGHRSVSWYQQTPGQGLQFLFEYFSETQRNKGNFPGRFSGRQFSNSRSEMNVSTLELGDSALYLCASSSVTTYEQYFGPGTRLTVT.

The chain combines TRBV2 with TRBJ2-1; no reliable D call. Germline V CDR1 and CDR2: SNHLY, FYNNEI. V gave up 1 base and J gave up 4 bases, with 11 bases separating them. CDR3 length: 15 amino acids. CDR3 nucleotide sequence: TGTGCCAGCAGTGAAGTAAGAGCCACTTACAATGAGCAGTTCTTC. It translates to CASSEVRATYNEQFF. Using reference TRBV2 and TRBJ2-1 for the parts outside the CDR3, the full variable domain is EPEVTQTPSHQVTQMGQEVILRCVPISNHLYFYWYRQILGQKVEFLVSFYNNEISEKSEIFDDQFSVERPDGSNFTLKIRSTKLEDSAMYFCASSEVRATYNEQFFGPGTRLTVL.

J is TRBJ2-1 and V is TRBV25-1; tentative D call: TRBD2 (6 bases). V was clipped by 4 bases and J by 6 bases, with 16 bases between them. This CDR3 is built from 15 residues. Germline lookup yields CDR1 MGHDK and CDR2 SYGVNS. CDR3 DNA sequence: TGTGCCAGCAGTGGACGACTAGTGATTGGCAATGAGCAGTTCTTC. Translation gives CASSGRLVIGNEQFF.

This clone was found once. The chain has TRBV20-1 and TRBJ2-7; D perhaps matches TRBD1 (5 bases). V lost 3 bases, J lost 6 bases, and 9 bases lay in between. Per the germline V gene, CDR1 is DFQATT and CDR2 is SNEGSKA (reference sequence). This CDR3 comprises 11 residues. CDR3 in amino acids: CSASPGPEQYF. The CDR3 DNA reads TGCAGTGCTAGTCCAGGGCCCGAGCAGTACTTC.